In its sample, the clone carrying this T cell receptor beta chain was seen many times. Its antigen is as yet unknown. This specimen comes from a study of T cells in Graves' hyperthyroidism and ophthalmopathy. Findings and caveats of the study: Appearing also in blood were most of the thyroid clonotypes expanded above 0.001.

Amplification yielded TCR beta CDR3 regions, with RNA transcripts as the source. HTBI primers were used for first-round RT-PCR of the TCR CDR3. TCRdb fed the multiplex PCR reads into MiXCR, producing one record per CDR3 protein. The repertoire consists of about 600,000 distinct CDR3 sequences, with 14% occurring once and the leading ten covering approximately 6.4%. From germline, CDR1 is MNHEY and CDR2 SVGEGT. The CDR3 consists of 15 residues. V shed 6 bases and J shed 7 bases, with 19 bases lying between them. The genes are TRBV6-2 or TRBV6-3 and TRBJ2-1; D perhaps matches TRBD2 (6 bases). This clonotype was sampled from a young woman with Graves' ophthalmopathy. The sample taken for sequencing was blood. The CDR3 nucleotides read TGTGCCAGCAGAAATCCTCCACCCCGGGAGAATGAGCAGTTCTTC. This gives the protein CASRNPPPRENEQFF.